This TCR beta chain was sequenced during a study of Ad26.COV2.S vaccination and SARS-CoV-2 variants. The overall study: Intramuscular Ad26.COV2.S doses were given once or twice, 56 days apart. Study results and caveats: Reported findings describe substantial breadth in spike-specific CD8+ and CD4+ T cell responses following vaccination.

Sequencing was performed with immunoSEQ multiplex PCR; in TCRdb, only in-frame clones are kept and a portion is missing. The profile shows 510,000 or so clones, 70% to 90% of them singletons. A remark on this clone: Its antigen is not identified.

The treatment denotes: around 19 received Ad26.COV2.S at low or high dose, single or two shots; several received placebo; per-sample allocation not given. Each sample was drawn 63 days after the first injection (of vaccine or placebo). CDR1 and CDR2 from the germline V gene are SGHNT and YYREEE (reference sequence). The CDR3 loop spans 15 amino acids. The J segment lost 0 bases and the V segment lost 3 bases, leaving 2 bases of the junction unmatched. The material was peripheral blood, obtained in a trial of Ad26.COV2.S vaccine versus placebo. This sequence was found in a person between 18 and 59 years old who received the Ad26.COV2.S COVID-19 vaccine or a placebo. The chain recombines TRBV5-4 with TRBJ2-2; 7 nucleotides match TRBD1. The CDR3 DNA reads TGTGCCAGCAGCTGGACAGGCTCGAACACCGGGGAGCTGTTTTTT. Translating it yields CASSWTGSNTGELFF.